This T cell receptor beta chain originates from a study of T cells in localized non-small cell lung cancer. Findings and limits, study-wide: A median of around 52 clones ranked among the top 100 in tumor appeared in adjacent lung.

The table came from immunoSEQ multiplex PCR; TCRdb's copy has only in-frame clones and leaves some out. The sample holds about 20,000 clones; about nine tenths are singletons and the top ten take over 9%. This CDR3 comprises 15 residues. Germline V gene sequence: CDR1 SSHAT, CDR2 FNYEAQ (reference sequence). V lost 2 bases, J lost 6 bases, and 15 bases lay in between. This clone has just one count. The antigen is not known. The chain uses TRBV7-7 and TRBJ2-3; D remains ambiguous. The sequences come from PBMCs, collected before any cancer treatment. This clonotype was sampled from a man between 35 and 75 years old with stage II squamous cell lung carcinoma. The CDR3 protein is CASSLTIGVADTQYF. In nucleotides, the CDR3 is TGTGCCAGCAGCTTAACCATTGGAGTGGCGGATACGCAGTATTTT. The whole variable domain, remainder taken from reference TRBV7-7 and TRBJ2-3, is GAGVSQSPRYKVTKRGQDVTLRCDPISSHATLYWYQQALGQGPEFLTYFNYEAQPDKSGLPSDRFSAERPEGSISTLTIQRTEQRDSAMYRCASSLTIGVADTQYFGPGTRLTVL.